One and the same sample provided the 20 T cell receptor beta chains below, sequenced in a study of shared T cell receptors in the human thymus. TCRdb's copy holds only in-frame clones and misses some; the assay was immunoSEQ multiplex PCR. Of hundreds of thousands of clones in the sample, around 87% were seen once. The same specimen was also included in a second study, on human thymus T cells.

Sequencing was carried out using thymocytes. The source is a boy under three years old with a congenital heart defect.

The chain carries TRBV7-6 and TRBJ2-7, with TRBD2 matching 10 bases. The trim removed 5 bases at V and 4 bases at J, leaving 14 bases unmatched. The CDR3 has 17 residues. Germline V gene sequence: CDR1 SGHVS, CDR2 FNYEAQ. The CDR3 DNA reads TGTGCCAGCAGCCCATCTAGCGGGAGTAGGAGTCGGTACGAGCAGTACTTC. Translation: CASSPSSGSRSRYEQYF.

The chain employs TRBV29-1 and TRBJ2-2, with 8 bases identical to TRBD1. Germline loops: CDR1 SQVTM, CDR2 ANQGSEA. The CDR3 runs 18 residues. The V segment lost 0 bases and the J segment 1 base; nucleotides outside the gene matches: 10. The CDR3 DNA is TGCAGCGTTGAAGAGCCGGACAGGGTGAATCGGAACACCGGGGAGCTGTTTTTT. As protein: CSVEEPDRVNRNTGELFF.

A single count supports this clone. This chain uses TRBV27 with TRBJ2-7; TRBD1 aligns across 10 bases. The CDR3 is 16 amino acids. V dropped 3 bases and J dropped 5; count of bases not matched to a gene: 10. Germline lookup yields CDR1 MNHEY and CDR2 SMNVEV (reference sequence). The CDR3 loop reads CASSFGEGDRGNEQYF. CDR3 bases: TGTGCCAGCAGTTTCGGGGAGGGGGACAGGGGCAACGAGCAGTACTTC.

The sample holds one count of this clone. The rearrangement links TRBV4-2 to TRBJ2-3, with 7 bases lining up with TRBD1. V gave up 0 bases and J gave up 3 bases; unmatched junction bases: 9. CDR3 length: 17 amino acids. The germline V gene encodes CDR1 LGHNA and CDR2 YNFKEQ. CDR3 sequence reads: CASSQDLGRGSTDTQYF. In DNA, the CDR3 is TGTGCCAGCAGCCAAGATCTCGGCAGGGGGTCTACAGATACGCAGTATTTT.

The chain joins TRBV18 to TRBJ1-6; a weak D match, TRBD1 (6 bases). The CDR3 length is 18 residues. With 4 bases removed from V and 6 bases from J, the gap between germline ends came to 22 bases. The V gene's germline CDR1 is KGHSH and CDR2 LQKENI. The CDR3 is CASSQRGGGMGCNSPLHF. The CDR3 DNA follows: TGTGCCAGCTCACAGCGAGGGGGTGGAATGGGATGTAATTCACCCCTCCACTTT.

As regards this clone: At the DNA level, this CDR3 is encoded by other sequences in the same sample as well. DNA of the CDR3: TGTGCCAGCAGCTTAGGACAGGTGAACACTGAAGCTTTCTTT. Its protein is CASSLGQVNTEAFF. The chain carries TRBV7-2 and TRBJ1-1, with D possibly TRBD1 on 6 matching bases. Between the trimmed V and J ends, which lost 1 base and 0 bases, there was a span of 6 bases. The CDR3 spans 14 residues. Germline assignment: CDR1 SGHTA and CDR2 FQGNSA.

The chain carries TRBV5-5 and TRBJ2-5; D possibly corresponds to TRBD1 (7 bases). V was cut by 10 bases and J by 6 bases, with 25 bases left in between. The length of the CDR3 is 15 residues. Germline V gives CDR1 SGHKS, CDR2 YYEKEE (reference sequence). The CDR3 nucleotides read TGTGCCCTCAGAGGGGGCAGGGGGGAAAGAAAGACCCAGTACTTC. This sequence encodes CALRGGRGERKTQYF.

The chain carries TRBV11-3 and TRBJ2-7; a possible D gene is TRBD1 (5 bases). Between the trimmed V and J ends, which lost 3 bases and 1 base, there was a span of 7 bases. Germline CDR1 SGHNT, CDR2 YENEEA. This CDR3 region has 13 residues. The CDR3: CASSFTGSYEQYF. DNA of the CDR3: TGTGCCAGCAGCTTTACAGGTTCCTACGAGCAGTACTTC.

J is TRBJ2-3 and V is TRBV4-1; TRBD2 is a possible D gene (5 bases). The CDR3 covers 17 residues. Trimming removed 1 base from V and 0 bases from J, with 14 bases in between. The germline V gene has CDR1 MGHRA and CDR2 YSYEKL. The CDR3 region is CASSQVREKTSTDTQYF. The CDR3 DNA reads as TGCGCCAGCAGCCAAGTTAGGGAGAAAACTAGCACAGATACGCAGTATTTT.

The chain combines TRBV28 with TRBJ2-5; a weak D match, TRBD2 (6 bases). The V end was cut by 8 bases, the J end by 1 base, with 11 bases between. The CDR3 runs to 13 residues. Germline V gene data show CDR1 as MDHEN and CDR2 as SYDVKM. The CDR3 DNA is TGTGCCAGCGGGGGACTCGGCCAAGAGACCCAGTACTTC. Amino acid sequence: CASGGLGQETQYF.

CDR3 sequence (DNA): TGTGCCAGCAGCGTGGCGGGGTGGGGGCAAGAGACCCAGTACTTC. Amino acid sequence: CASSVAGWGQETQYF. The chain recombines TRBV9 with TRBJ2-5, with D perhaps matching TRBD2 (6 bases). Trimming shortened V by 2 bases and J by 2 bases, and 13 bases separated the two germline ends. This CDR3 is 15 amino acids long. Germline CDR1 reads SGDLS; CDR2 reads YYNGEE.

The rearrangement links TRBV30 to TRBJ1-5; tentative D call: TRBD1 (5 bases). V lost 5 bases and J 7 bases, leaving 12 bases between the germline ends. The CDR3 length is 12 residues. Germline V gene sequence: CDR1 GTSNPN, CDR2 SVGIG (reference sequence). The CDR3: CAWGSRGQPQHF. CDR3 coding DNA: TGTGCCTGGGGGTCAAGGGGCCAGCCCCAGCATTTT.

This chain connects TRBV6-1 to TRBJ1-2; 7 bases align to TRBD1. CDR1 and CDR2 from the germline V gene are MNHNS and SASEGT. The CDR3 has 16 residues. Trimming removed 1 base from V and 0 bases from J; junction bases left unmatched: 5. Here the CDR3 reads CASSEEPGGSNYGYTF. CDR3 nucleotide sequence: TGTGCCAGCAGTGAAGAGCCAGGGGGATCTAACTATGGCTACACCTTC.

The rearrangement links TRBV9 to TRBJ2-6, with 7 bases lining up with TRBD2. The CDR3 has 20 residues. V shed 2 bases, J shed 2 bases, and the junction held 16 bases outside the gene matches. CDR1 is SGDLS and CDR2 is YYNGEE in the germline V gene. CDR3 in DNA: TGTGCCAGCAGCGTCCTGCCTGGCGGCGGGAGACCAGCTGGGGCCAACGTCCTGACTTTC. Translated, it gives CASSVLPGGGRPAGANVLTF.

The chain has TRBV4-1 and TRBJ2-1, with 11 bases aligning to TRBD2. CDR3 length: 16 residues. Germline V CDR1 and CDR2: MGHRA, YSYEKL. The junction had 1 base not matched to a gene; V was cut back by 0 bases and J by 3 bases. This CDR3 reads CASSQDLAGGYNEQFF. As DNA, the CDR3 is TGCGCCAGCAGCCAAGATCTAGCGGGGGGCTACAATGAGCAGTTCTTC.

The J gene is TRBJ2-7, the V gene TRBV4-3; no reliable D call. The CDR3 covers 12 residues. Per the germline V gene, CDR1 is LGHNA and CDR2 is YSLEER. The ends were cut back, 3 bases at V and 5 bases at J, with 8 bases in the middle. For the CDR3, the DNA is TGCGCCAGCAGCCATGGGCCGAACGAGCAGTACTTC. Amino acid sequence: CASSHGPNEQYF.

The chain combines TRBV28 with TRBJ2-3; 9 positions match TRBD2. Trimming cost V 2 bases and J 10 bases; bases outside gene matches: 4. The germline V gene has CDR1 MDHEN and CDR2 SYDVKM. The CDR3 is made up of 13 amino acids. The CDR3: CASSLIAGVSQYF. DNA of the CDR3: TGTGCCAGCAGTTTAATAGCGGGAGTATCGCAGTATTTT. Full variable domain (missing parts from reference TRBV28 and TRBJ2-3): DVKVTQSSRYLVKRTGEKVFLECVQDMDHENMFWYRQDPGLGLRLIYFSYDVKMKEKGDIPEGYSVSREKKERFSLILESASTNQTSMYLCASSLIAGVSQYFGPGTRLTVL.

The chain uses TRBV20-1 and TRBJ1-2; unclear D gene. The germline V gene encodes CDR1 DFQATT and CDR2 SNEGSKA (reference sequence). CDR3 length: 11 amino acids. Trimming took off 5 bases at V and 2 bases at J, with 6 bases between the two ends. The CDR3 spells CSAQANYGYTF. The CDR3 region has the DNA TGCAGTGCTCAAGCCAACTATGGCTACACCTTC.

The CDR3 spells CASSPRHDTEAFF. CDR3 nucleotide sequence: TGTGCCAGCAGCCCAAGACACGACACTGAAGCTTTCTTT. This chain uses TRBV5-4 with TRBJ1-1; D is ambiguous. There are 13 residues in the CDR3. Trimming took 4 bases from V and 3 from J, leaving 10 bases between them. Germline CDR1 is SGHNT and CDR2 is YYREEE (reference sequence). The full variable domain, in which reference TRBV5-4 and TRBJ1-1 provide the parts outside the CDR3, is ETGVTQSPTHLIKTRGQQVTLRCSSQSGHNTVSWYQQALGQGPQFIFQYYREEENGRGNFPPRFSGLQFPNYSSELNVNALELDDSALYLCASSPRHDTEAFFGQGTRLTVV.

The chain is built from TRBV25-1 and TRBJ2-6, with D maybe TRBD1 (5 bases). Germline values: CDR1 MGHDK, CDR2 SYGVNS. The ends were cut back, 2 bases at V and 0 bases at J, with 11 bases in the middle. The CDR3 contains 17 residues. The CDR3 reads CASSEDSKNSGANVLTF. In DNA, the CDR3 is TGTGCCAGCAGTGAAGACAGCAAAAACTCTGGGGCCAACGTCCTGACTTTC.